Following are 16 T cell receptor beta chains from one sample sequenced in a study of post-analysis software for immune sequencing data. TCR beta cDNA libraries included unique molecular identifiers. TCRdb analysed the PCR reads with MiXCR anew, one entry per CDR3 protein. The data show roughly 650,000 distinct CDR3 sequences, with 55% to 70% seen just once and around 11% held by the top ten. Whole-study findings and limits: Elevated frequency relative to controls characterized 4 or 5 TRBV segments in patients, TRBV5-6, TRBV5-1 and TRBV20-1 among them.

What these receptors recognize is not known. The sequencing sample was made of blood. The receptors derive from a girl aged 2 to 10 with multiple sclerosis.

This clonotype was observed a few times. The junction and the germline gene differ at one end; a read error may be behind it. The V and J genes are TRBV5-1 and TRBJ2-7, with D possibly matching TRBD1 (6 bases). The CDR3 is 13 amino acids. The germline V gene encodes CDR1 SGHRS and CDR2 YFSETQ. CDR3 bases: TGTGCCAGCAGTTTAGCCGACAGGACCGAGCAGTACTTC. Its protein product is CASSLADRTEQYF.

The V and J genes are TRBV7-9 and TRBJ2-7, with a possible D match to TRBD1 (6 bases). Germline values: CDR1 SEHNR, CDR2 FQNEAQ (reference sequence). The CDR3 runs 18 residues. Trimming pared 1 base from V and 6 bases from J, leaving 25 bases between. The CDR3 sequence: CASSLVNLGHREQREQYF. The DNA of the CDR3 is TGTGCCAGCAGCTTAGTAAATCTGGGTCACAGGGAGCAGCGCGAGCAGTACTTC.

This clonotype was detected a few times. In DNA form, the CDR3 reads TGTGCCAGCAGGACGAACCGGGACAATAATTCACCCCTCCACTTT. This translates into CASRTNRDNNSPLHF. The chain links TRBV12-3 or TRBV12-4 to TRBJ1-6, with a tentative D call TRBD1 (6 bases). The CDR3 is 15 amino acids. The germline V and J ends were trimmed by 6 bases and 5 bases, with 14 bases remaining between them.

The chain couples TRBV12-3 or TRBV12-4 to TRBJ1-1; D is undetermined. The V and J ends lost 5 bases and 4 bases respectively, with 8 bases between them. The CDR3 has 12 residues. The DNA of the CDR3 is TGTGCCAGCAGTCGACTTACCACTGAAGCTTTCTTT. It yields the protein CASSRLTTEAFF.

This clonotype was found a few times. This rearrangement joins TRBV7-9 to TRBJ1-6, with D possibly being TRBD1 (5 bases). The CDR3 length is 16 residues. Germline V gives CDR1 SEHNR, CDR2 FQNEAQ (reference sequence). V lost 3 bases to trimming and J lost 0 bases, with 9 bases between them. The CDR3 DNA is TGTGCCAGCAGCTTTCGGGGGAGCTCCTATAATTCACCCCTCCACTTT. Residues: CASSFRGSSYNSPLHF.

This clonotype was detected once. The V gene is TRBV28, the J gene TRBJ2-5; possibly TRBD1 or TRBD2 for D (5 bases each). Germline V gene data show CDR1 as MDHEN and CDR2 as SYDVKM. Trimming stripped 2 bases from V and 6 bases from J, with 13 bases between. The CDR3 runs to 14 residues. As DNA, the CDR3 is TGTGCCAGCAGTTTACCCCGGGACGGAAAGACCCAGTACTTC. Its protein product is CASSLPRDGKTQYF.

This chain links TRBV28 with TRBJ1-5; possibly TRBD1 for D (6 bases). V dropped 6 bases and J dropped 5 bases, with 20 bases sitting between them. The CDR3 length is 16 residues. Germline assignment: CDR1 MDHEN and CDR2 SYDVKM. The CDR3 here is CASSPAQGRGHQPQHF. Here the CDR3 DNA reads TGTGCCAGCAGCCCTGCACAGGGAAGGGGCCATCAGCCCCAGCATTTT.

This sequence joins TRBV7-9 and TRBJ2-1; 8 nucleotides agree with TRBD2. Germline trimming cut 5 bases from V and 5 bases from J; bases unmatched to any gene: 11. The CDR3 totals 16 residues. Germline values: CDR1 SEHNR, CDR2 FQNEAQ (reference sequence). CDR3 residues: CASSPTGGLDDNEQFF. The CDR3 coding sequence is TGTGCCAGCAGCCCAACTGGGGGACTAGACGACAATGAGCAGTTCTTC.

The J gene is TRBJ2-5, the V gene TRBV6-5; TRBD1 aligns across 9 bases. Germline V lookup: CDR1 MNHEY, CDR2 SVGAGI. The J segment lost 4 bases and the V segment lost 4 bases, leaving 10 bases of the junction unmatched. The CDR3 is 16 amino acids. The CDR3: CASSFLPDRGGETQYF. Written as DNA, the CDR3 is TGTGCCAGCAGTTTCCTTCCCGACAGGGGGGGAGAGACCCAGTACTTC.

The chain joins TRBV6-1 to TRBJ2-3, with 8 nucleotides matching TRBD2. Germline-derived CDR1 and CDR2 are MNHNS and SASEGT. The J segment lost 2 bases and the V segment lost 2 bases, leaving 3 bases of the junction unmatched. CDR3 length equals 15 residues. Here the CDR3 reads CASSELAGNTDTQYF. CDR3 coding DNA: TGTGCCAGCAGTGAACTAGCGGGTAACACAGATACGCAGTATTTT.

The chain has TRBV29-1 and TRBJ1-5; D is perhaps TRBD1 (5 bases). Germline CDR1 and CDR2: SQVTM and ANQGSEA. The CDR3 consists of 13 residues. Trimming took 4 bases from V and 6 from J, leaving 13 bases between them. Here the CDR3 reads CSVGERGGQPQHF. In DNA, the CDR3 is TGCAGCGTTGGGGAAAGGGGCGGTCAGCCCCAGCATTTT.

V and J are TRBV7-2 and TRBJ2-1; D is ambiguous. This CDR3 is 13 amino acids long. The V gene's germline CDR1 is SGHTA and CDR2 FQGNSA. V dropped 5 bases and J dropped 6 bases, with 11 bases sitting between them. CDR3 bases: TGTGCCAGCAGCCAGAGGAGTCGCAATGAGCAGTTCTTC. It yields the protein CASSQRSRNEQFF.

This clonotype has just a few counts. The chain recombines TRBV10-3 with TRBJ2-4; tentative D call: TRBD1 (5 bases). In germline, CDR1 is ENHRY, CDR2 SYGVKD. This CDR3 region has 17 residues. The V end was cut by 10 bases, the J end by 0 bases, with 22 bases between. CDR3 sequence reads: CATSPRQGDIAKNIQYF. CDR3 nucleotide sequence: TGTGCCACCTCCCCTCGGCAGGGCGATATAGCCAAAAACATTCAGTACTTC.

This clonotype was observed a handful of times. CDR3 DNA: TGTGCCAGCAGCCCCCCGGGCCGAAGCTCCTACGAGCAGTACTTC. It is translated as CASSPPGRSSYEQYF. The rearrangement uses TRBV11-1 and TRBJ2-7; D unresolved. CDR3 length: 15 residues. V was clipped by 5 bases and J by 0 bases, with 14 bases between them. Germline CDR1 is SGHAT and CDR2 is FQDESV (reference sequence). The whole variable domain, filled in from reference TRBV11-1 and TRBJ2-7, reads EAEVAQSPRYKITEKSQAVAFWCDPISGHATLYWYRQILGQGPELLVQFQDESVVDDSQLPKDRFSAERLKGVDSTLKIQPAELGDSAMYLCASSPPGRSSYEQYFGPGTRLTVT.

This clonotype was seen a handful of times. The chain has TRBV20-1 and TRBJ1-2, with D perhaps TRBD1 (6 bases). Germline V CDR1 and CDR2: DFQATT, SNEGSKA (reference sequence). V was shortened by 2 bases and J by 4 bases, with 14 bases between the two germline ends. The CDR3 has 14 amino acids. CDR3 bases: TGCAGTGCTAGACCCATTGGGACACCCTATGGCTACACCTTC. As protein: CSARPIGTPYGYTF.

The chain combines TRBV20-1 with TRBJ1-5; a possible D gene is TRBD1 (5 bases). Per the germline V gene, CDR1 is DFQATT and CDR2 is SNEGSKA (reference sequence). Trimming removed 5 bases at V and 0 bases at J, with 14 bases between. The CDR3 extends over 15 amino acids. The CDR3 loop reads CSALGWDVSNQPQHF. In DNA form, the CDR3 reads TGCAGTGCTCTGGGCTGGGACGTTAGCAATCAGCCCCAGCATTTT.